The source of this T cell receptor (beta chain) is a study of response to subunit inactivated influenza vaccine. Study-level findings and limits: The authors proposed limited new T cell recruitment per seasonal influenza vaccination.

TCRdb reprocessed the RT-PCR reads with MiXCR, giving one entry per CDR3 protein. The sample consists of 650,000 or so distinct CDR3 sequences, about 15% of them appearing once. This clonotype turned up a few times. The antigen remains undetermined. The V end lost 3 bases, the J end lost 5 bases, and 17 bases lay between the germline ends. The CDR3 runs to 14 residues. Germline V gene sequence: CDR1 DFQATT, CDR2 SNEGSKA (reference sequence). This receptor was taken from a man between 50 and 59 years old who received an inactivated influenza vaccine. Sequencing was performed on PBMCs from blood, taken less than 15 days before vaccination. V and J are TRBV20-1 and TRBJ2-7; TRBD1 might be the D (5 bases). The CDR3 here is CSARGRSGLDEQYF. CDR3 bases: TGCAGTGCTAGGGGGCGGAGTGGCCTAGACGAGCAGTACTTC.